This passage covers 7 T cell receptor beta chains from one sample sequenced in a study of early T cells in non-severe SARS-CoV-2 infection. TCRdb used MiXCR to reprocess the 5' RACE reads, holding one entry per CDR3 protein. The repertoire consists of 20,000 to 25,000 distinct CDR3 sequences, with 5.3% occurring once and the leading ten covering approximately 12%. Sequencing input: whole blood. Source of these receptors: an adult who was a healthcare worker with PCR-confirmed SARS-CoV-2 infection or an uninfected control (not recorded which).

In this sample, this clonotype turned up many times. The chain combines TRBV20-1 with TRBJ2-1; a weak D match, TRBD2 (5 bases). CDR3 size: 13 residues. Trimming cost V 3 bases and J 5 bases, with 11 bases left between them. CDR1 is DFQATT, CDR2 SNEGSKA, per germline (reference sequence). This CDR3 reads CSARPLLDNEQFF. CDR3 in DNA: TGCAGTGCTAGGCCACTACTAGACAATGAGCAGTTCTTC.

This clonotype was counted many times. The V call is TRBV6-2 or TRBV6-3, the J call TRBJ2-3, with 9 bases identical to TRBD2. Germline trimming cut 5 bases from V and 6 bases from J; bases unmatched to any gene: 6. The CDR3 loop spans 14 amino acids. CDR1 and CDR2 (germline): MNHEY, SVGEGT. The CDR3 is CASSLGTSIDTQYF. In DNA, the CDR3 is TGTGCCAGCAGTCTTGGGACTAGCATCGATACGCAGTATTTT.

At least ten counts were recorded for this clonotype. The chain couples TRBV5-6 to TRBJ1-1; 7 bases are shared with TRBD1. Germline CDR1 is SGHDT and CDR2 is YYEEEE. This CDR3 comprises 14 residues. V was pared by 6 bases and J by 2 bases, with 7 bases of the junction left unmatched. The CDR3 nucleotides are TGTGCCAGCATTAGACAGGGACCTAACACTGAAGCTTTCTTT. This translates into CASIRQGPNTEAFF.

This clonotype was detected many times. The chain joins TRBV20-1 to TRBJ2-7; D gene unclear. The V end was cut by 0 bases, the J end by 4 bases, with 10 bases between. The CDR3 is 13 residues long. Per the germline V gene, CDR1 is DFQATT and CDR2 is SNEGSKA (reference sequence). CDR3 sequence (DNA): TGCAGTGCTAGAGATAAGAATCCATACGAGCAGTACTTC. Protein product: CSARDKNPYEQYF.

This clonotype was observed at least ten times. This chain's CDR3 is CASSFLGITEAFF. For the CDR3, the DNA is TGTGCCAGCAGTTTCTTGGGTATCACTGAAGCTTTCTTT. The chain uses TRBV27 and TRBJ1-1, with no clear D. Germline CDR1 and CDR2: MNHEY and SMNVEV (reference sequence). This CDR3 comprises 13 residues. Trimming stripped 3 bases from V and 4 bases from J, with 9 bases between.

This clonotype was observed at least ten times. CDR3 bases: TGCAGTGCTAGTGCTCCGGGACTAGCTCTGCACGAGCAGTACTTC. Translating gives CSASAPGLALHEQYF. The rearrangement uses TRBV20-1 and TRBJ2-7; TRBD2 agrees at 9 bases. With V trimmed by 3 bases and J by 5 bases, 11 bases remained unmatched. The CDR3 is made up of 15 amino acids. The germline gives CDR1 DFQATT, CDR2 SNEGSKA (reference sequence).

This clonotype was counted at least ten times. The chain has TRBV29-1 and TRBJ1-5; the D is unclear. Germline CDR1 is SQVTM and CDR2 is ANQGSEA. V gave up 8 bases and J gave up 3 bases, with 14 bases separating them. The CDR3 length is 13 residues. CDR3 in amino acids: CSIKAGVNQPQHF. CDR3 sequence (DNA): TGCAGCATCAAAGCGGGAGTCAATCAGCCCCAGCATTTT.